The sequence of this TCR beta chain was determined in a study of beta chain features in type 1 diabetes. Study in general: What patients shared with healthy donors was a similar profile of age, gender and cell yields.

Since all of the isolated RNA was reverse transcribed, expressed TCRB transcripts were what got sequenced. Some clones are missing from TCRdb's copy, which holds only in-frame ones; the method was immunoSEQ multiplex PCR. The data show about 930,000 clones, roughly a sixth seen once. A note on this clone: As yet, its antigen is unknown.

CDR1 MDHEN and CDR2 SYDVKM come from the germline V gene. The CDR3 has 13 amino acids. Deletions cut 7 bases from V and 7 bases from J, with 14 bases between. Every single donor gave one heparinised blood draw, and these averaged around 120 mL. CD4+ cells of the naive, central memory, regulatory and stem cell-like memory types were sorted via CD45RO/CCR7/CD25/CD127/CD95/CD27. Overall study findings and caveats: VDJ junctions in type 1 diabetes patients carried more deletions and fewer insertions.

Input material: naive CD4+ T cells from blood. The chain is built from TRBV28 and TRBJ1-5; the D gene is possibly TRBD1 (5 bases). The sequence derives from a woman aged 18-29 years in good health. The CDR3 DNA is TGTGCCAGCATGACGGAGCCAGGGCAGCCCCAGCATTTT. It yields the protein CASMTEPGQPQHF.